A selection of T cell receptor beta chains follows, all from one sample in a study of T cell changes during pregnancy in multiple sclerosis. Profiled with immunoSEQ multiplex PCR; TCRdb holds only in-frame clones, not every one. The sample yields 50,000 or so clones, 91% seen once. The sample consisted of CD4+ T cells from peripheral blood mononuclear cells, taken after pregnancy. These receptors came from a female donor in good health, enrolled as a control in a pregnancy study. Each CDR3 is given with its conserved first and last residue. D genes are given only for firm matches. Where a row states a size, it is once, few, many or the class of an expanded clone; other rows omit it.

size | D | V | CDR3
NA | NA | TRBV7-8 | CASSLNIGQVYGYTF
NA | TRBD2 | TRBV4-3 | CASSQGAGGTYNEQFF
NA | NA | TRBV19 | CASSPPWTHSYNSPLHF
NA | TRBD1 | TRBV25-1 | CASSEGTGSYSYNSPLHF
NA | NA | TRBV5-4 | CASSLPRLETQYF
once | NA | TRBV11-3 | CASSPLTGSHGYTF
NA | TRBD1 | TRBV30 | CAWSPGQGRGSGNTIYF
NA | TRBD2 | TRBV10-3 | CAIRSSAGGSTDTQYF
NA | NA | TRBV4-1 | CASSQERAYEQYF
NA | NA | TRBV10-3 | CAISEYRGIDNSPLHF
NA | NA | TRBV30 | CAWSVARNTIYF
once | NA | TRBV7-8 | CASSLVFVRGDNEQYF
once | NA | TRBV9 | CASSVDPVVGGYGYTF
NA | TRBD2 | TRBV7-3 | CASSLNGAGGPLETQYF
NA | TRBD2 | TRBV5-1 | CASSLFRLAGGRFGEQFF
once | NA | TRBV7-2 | CASSPRTVVGQPQHF
NA | TRBD1 | TRBV7-9 | CASSIGQGRGGYTF
NA | TRBD1 | TRBV6-1 | CASSGGTGGQPQHF
NA | TRBD2 | TRBV6-5 | CASSLAGGPGETQYF
once | NA | TRBV4-3 | CASSQGGLPQETQYF
NA | NA | TRBV4-1 | CASSLSPRGANVLTF
NA | TRBD1 | TRBV29-1 | CSAHRTGKGTEAFF
NA | NA | TRBV29-1 | CSVEEGRDYGYTF
NA | NA | TRBV9 | CASGLPSGNTIYF
NA | NA | TRBV7-9 | CASSLLGGWKSGANVLTF
NA | TRBD1 | TRBV6-5 | CASTRDRLNYEQYF
NA | NA | TRBV2 | CASRERVVPSSSGANVLTF
NA | NA | TRBV9 | CASSVGLRSYEQYF
few | NA | TRBV19 | CASSMGAGSNQPQHF
NA | TRBD1 | TRBV6-1 | CASSAGGQGHNEKLFF
NA | NA | TRBV19 | CAEGHLGNTIYF
NA | TRBD2 | TRBV5-1 | CASSSWTSRSGANVLTF
NA | NA | TRBV27 | CASSLFSVQGGTNEKLFF
NA | TRBD2 | TRBV5-4 | CASSLRLAGEETQYF
NA | TRBD1 | TRBV27 | CASGPSLGTGSGYTF
NA | TRBD2 | TRBV4-2 | CASSQTASGGGGDTQYF
NA | NA | TRBV7-2 | CASSYPGGMNTEAFF
NA | NA | TRBV7-2 | CASSLGLVGSSYNSPLHF
once | TRBD2 | TRBV7-9 | CASSPLAVSTDTQYF
NA | NA | TRBV2 | CASNRVGQTQYF
NA | NA | TRBV6-5 | CASSFDRRPNYGYTF
few | NA | TRBV18 | CASSLGGIEAFF
NA | NA | TRBV7-2 | CASSLSAGREGYTF
once | TRBD1 | TRBV2 | CASISGTGGLTQYF
once | NA | TRBV6-6 | CASITMQGNQPQHF
NA | TRBD1 | TRBV6-5 | CASSYQTGAGEQYF
NA | TRBD2 | TRBV5-1 | CASSLGAGAHTDTQYF
NA | TRBD2 | TRBV9 | CASSPTSGGLDHTQYF
NA | NA | TRBV7-9 | CASSSTGSQPQHF
NA | NA | TRBV4-1 | CASSHGPGQLVWTQYF